This T cell receptor (beta chain) was sequenced during a study of regulatory T cells in long-lasting Graves disease. Study conclusions and caveats: It was in persistent disease that TRBV28, TRBJ1-2 and TRBJ2-5 were favored.

Construction of the TCR beta libraries employed iRepertoire HTBI primers in conjunction with Arm-PCR of CDR3 regions. TCRdb reprocessed the multiplex PCR reads with MiXCR, giving one entry per CDR3 protein. Among approximately 560,000 distinct CDR3 sequences listed, roughly 16% were seen once. Comments on this clonotype: What it binds is not known.

CDR1 is MDHEN, CDR2 SYDVKM, per germline. V lost 5 bases and J 5 bases, leaving 16 bases between the germline ends. The CDR3 loop spans 15 amino acids. This sample's time point: newly diagnosed GD, antithyroid drugs for less than 3 months. Extracted PBMC RNA gave rise to the TCR library. This sample was shared with a second study, whose subject was T cells in Graves' hyperthyroidism and ophthalmopathy.

The receptor's source is a man between 18 and 29 years old with Graves disease. The chain couples TRBV28 to TRBJ2-1; no clear D gene. Sample: peripheral blood mononuclear cells (PBMCs), taken at new diagnosis, from a patient treated with antithyroid drugs. CDR3 DNA sequence: TGTGCCAGCAGTGCCCCCCGGAGTTTCAACAATGAGCAGTTCTTC. It translates to CASSAPRSFNNEQFF.